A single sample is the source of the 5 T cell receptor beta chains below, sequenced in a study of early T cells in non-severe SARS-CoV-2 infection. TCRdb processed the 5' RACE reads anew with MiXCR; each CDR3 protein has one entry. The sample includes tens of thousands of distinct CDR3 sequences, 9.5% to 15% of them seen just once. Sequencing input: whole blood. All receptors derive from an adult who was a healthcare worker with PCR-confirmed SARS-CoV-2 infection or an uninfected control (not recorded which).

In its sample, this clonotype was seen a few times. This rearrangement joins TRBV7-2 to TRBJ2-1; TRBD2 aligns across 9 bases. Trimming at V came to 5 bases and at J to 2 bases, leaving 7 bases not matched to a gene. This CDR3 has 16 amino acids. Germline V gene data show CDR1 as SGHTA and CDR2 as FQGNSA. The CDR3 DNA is TGTGCCAGCAGCCCCCGTTCTAGCGGGACCTACAATGAGCAGTTCTTC. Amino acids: CASSPRSSGTYNEQFF.

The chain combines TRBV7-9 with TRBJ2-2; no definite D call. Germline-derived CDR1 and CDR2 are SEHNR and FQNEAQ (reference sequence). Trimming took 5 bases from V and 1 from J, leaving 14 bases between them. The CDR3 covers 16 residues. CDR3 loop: CASSRSGQVNTGELFF. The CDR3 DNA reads TGTGCCAGCAGCCGATCTGGGCAGGTGAACACCGGGGAGCTGTTTTTT. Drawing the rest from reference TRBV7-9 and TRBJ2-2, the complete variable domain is DTGVSQNPRHKITKRGQNVTFRCDPISEHNRLYWYRQTLGQGPEFLTYFQNEAQLEKSRLLSDRFSAERPKGSFSTLEIQRTEQGDSAMYLCASSRSGQVNTGELFFGEGSRLTVL.

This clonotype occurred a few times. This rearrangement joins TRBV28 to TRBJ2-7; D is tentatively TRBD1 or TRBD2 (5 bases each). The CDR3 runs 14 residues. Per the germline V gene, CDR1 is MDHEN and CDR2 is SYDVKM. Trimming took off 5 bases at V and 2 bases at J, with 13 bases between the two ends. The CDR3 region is CASSNRDPTYEQYF. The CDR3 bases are TGTGCCAGCAGTAACCGGGACCCCACCTACGAGCAGTACTTC.

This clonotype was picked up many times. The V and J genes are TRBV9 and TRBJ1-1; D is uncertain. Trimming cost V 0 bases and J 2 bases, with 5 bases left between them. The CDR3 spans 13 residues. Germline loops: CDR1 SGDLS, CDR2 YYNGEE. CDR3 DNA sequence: TGTGCCAGCAGCGTAGGAGACAACACTGAAGCTTTCTTT. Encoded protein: CASSVGDNTEAFF.

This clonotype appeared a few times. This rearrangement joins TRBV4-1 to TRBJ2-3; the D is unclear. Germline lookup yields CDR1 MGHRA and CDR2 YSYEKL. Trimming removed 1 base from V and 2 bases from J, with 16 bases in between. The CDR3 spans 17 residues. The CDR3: CASSQGRARSLTDTQYF. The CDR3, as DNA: TGCGCCAGCAGCCAAGGTCGCGCCAGGTCGCTCACAGATACGCAGTATTTT.